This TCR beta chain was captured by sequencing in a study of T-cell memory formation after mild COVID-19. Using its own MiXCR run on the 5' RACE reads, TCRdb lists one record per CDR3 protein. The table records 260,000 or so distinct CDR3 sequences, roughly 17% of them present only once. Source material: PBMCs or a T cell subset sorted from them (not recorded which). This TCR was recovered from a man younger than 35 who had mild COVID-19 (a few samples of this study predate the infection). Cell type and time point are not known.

The CDR3 DNA follows: TGTGCCAGCAGTTTAGGGCTAGCAGGGACTTCACCCCTCCACTTT. Translation: CASSLGLAGTSPLHF. This chain joins TRBV12-3 or TRBV12-4 and TRBJ1-6, with D perhaps TRBD1 (5 bases). The CDR3 has 15 residues. V lost 1 base to trimming and J lost 9 bases, with 13 bases between them.